The rows below give T cell receptor beta chains drawn from one sample of a study of blood T cells in healthy people across ages. TCRdb re-called the 5' RACE reads with MiXCR, one entry per CDR3 protein. The table records 980,000 or so distinct CDR3 sequences, around 49% of them present only once. Material: blood. These receptors originate from a young man in good health. CDR3s include the opening cysteine and the closing phenylalanine or tryptophan. A D gene is named only where the DNA matches it firmly. Not every row has a clone size; where given, it reads once, few, many or a size class.

clone_size,j_call,v_call,d_call,cdr3_nt,cdr3_aa
few,TRBJ2-7,TRBV7-8,-,TGTGCCAGCAGCGACGGGACAGCGGGCGAGCAGTACTTC,CASSDGTAGEQYF
few,TRBJ1-2,TRBV7-9,-,TGTGCCAGCAGCCAAACCCAGAACTATGGCTACACCTTC,CASSQTQNYGYTF
-,TRBJ2-1,TRBV2,-,TGTGCCAGCAGTAAGGGACTTGGGATCTACAATGAGCAGTTCTTC,CASSKGLGIYNEQFF
-,TRBJ2-3,TRBV7-2,TRBD2,TGTGCCAGCAGCTCTTATCTAGCGGGGGGGCCTTTTGCGCAGTATTTT,CASSSYLAGGPFAQYF
-,TRBJ1-2,TRBV20-1,TRBD1,TGCAGTGCTACCGACAGGGCCTACTATGGCTACACCTTC,CSATDRAYYGYTF
-,TRBJ2-3,TRBV5-1,-,TGCGCCAGCAGCTCATACAGACAGACAGATACGCAGTATTTT,CASSSYRQTDTQYF
few,TRBJ2-5,TRBV11-1,-,TGTGCCAGCATCGTCAGGGGCTCGCCTAGCGGCCAAGAGACCCAGTACTTC,CASIVRGSPSGQETQYF
-,TRBJ2-3,TRBV29-1,TRBD1,TGCAGCGTCCTTGGACAGGCCATCCCCACAGATACGCAGTATTTT,CSVLGQAIPTDTQYF
-,TRBJ2-1,TRBV21-1,-,TGTGCCAGCAGCTTCCTAGCGGTCTCCTACAATGAGCAGTTCTTC,CASSFLAVSYNEQFF
-,TRBJ2-1,TRBV11-3,-,TGTGCCAGCAGCAGGATGCGGCCGGAGGATGAGCAGTTCTTC,CASSRMRPEDEQFF
-,TRBJ2-1,TRBV9,-,TGTGCCAGCAGCGTAGTAGGAGCGAACAATGAGCAGTTCTTC,CASSVVGANNEQFF
few,TRBJ2-3,TRBV10-3,-,TGTGCCATCAGTGCCCAGGGCCCCACAGATACGCAGTATTTT,CAISAQGPTDTQYF
few,TRBJ2-5,TRBV7-9,TRBD1,TGTGCCAGCAGCAAGCAATCCGGGACAGCTCAAGAGACCCAGTACTTC,CASSKQSGTAQETQYF
once,TRBJ2-3,TRBV18,-,TGTGCCAGCTCACTCTTGGCCGGGACCTTTACAGATACGCAGTATTTT,CASSLLAGTFTDTQYF
-,TRBJ1-4,TRBV2,TRBD1,TGTGCCAGCAGTGAAGGCAGGGGGAATGAAAAACTGTTTTTT,CASSEGRGNEKLFF
-,TRBJ1-1,TRBV3-1,-,TGTGCCAGCAGCGTCAGGGAAACTGAAGCTTTCTTT,CASSVRETEAFF
many,TRBJ2-3,TRBV29-1,-,TGCAGCGTTGGTGACAGGAGTCCAGATACGCAGTATTTT,CSVGDRSPDTQYF
-,TRBJ2-1,TRBV11-2,TRBD1,TGTGCCAGCAGCTGGGAGGGACAGGGCAGGAATGAGCAGTTCTTC,CASSWEGQGRNEQFF
-,TRBJ2-5,TRBV10-3,-,TGTGCCGTGAGCCAGAAAGAGACCCAGTACTTC,CAVSQKETQYF
-,TRBJ2-3,TRBV6-5,-,TGTGCCAGCAGTTACGGAGGGCGAGTAGATACGCAGTATTTT,CASSYGGRVDTQYF
-,TRBJ1-5,TRBV27,TRBD1,TGTGCCAGCAGTTTATCTCGACAGGGGTTGAGGCATTTT,CASSLSRQGLRHF
-,TRBJ2-1,TRBV3-1,TRBD2,TGTGCCAGCAGCACCTCTAGCGGGGAGTACAATGAGCAGTTCTTC,CASSTSSGEYNEQFF
few,TRBJ2-2,TRBV6-5,-,TGTGCCAGCAGATTGGGACGGTTGAACACCGGGGAGCTGTTTTTT,CASRLGRLNTGELFF
-,TRBJ2-7,TRBV5-1,-,TGCGCCAGCAGCTCCTCCCAGGAGAGCTCCTACGAGCAGTACTTC,CASSSSQESSYEQYF
-,TRBJ2-5,TRBV19,-,TGTGCCAGTAGTACCTCCAGGACAGCGATTACCCAGTACTTC,CASSTSRTAITQYF
-,TRBJ2-7,TRBV20-1,-,TGCAGTGCTAGGCGTGGAAGCTTCGGGGAGCAGTACTTC,CSARRGSFGEQYF
few,TRBJ2-7,TRBV20-1,TRBD1,TGCAGTGCTAGAATGGGACAGTTCTTAGGCCGTAGCTACGAGCAGTACTTC,CSARMGQFLGRSYEQYF
-,TRBJ2-7,TRBV7-2,-,TGTGCCAGCACCCCAGAGGGGGGTTACAACAACGAGCAGTACTTC,CASTPEGGYNNEQYF
-,TRBJ1-2,TRBV12-3/TRBV12-4,-,TGTGCCAGCAGTTCAGCAGGCCGGAGGGACTATGGCTACACCTTC,CASSSAGRRDYGYTF
-,TRBJ2-3,TRBV3-1,-,TGTGCCAGCAGCCTCCCAAGGGGAGATACGCAGTATTTT,CASSLPRGDTQYF
-,TRBJ2-3,TRBV28,-,TGTGCCAGCAGTTTTTGGGGCAGGACGCAGTATTTT,CASSFWGRTQYF
few,TRBJ2-7,TRBV18,TRBD1,TGTGCCAGCTCACAGGACAGGGCCGAGCAGTACTTC,CASSQDRAEQYF
few,TRBJ2-7,TRBV28,-,TGTGCCAGCAGTTTTGTGCAGCGACGTTCATACGAGCAGTACTTC,CASSFVQRRSYEQYF
-,TRBJ2-1,TRBV3-1,TRBD2,TGTGCCAGCAGCCCTATGACTAGCGGGGGGGCAAGGGAGCAGTTCTTC,CASSPMTSGGAREQFF
-,TRBJ1-5,TRBV28,TRBD1,TGTGCCAGCAGTTACCCGGGACAGGGGGCCGATCAGCCCCAGCATTTT,CASSYPGQGADQPQHF
-,TRBJ2-1,TRBV5-1,-,TGCGCCAGCAGCGCACAGGGTTGGGATGAGCAGTTCTTC,CASSAQGWDEQFF
few,TRBJ2-1,TRBV4-2,-,TGTGCCAGCAGCCAAGAAGGGGACTCCTACAATGAGCAGTTCTTC,CASSQEGDSYNEQFF
-,TRBJ2-7,TRBV29-1,-,TGCGTCGTTGGAGCCGGCACCTACGAGCAGTACTTC,CVVGAGTYEQYF
many,TRBJ2-7,TRBV5-1,TRBD1,TGCGCCAGCAGGGACAGGGTCCCCTACGAGCAGTACTTC,CASRDRVPYEQYF
few,TRBJ2-7,TRBV9,-,TGTGCCAGCAGCGTATCGGGGGTAGGGGGCCAATACGAGCAGTACTTC,CASSVSGVGGQYEQYF
-,TRBJ2-5,TRBV5-1,-,TGCGCCAGCAGCCCGGGGGGACAGCGAGAGACCCAGTACTTC,CASSPGGQRETQYF
few,TRBJ2-3,TRBV9,-,TGTGCCAGCAGCCCTCCAAGTACGCAGTATTTT,CASSPPSTQYF
-,TRBJ2-1,TRBV11-2,-,TGTGCCAGCAGCTTAGAACGGGGGACAGATTCCTACAATGAGCAGTTCTTC,CASSLERGTDSYNEQFF
-,TRBJ2-5,TRBV9,-,TGTGCCAGCAGCGACGGAGGTGGACAGCAAGAGACCCAGTACTTC,CASSDGGGQQETQYF
-,TRBJ1-4,TRBV27,-,TGTGCCAGCAGTTTATCAGGGGATCTGGGTGAAAAACTGTTTTTT,CASSLSGDLGEKLFF
-,TRBJ2-7,TRBV5-1,-,TGCGCCAGCAGCCCCCGGACGGATACCTACGAGCAGTACTTC,CASSPRTDTYEQYF
-,TRBJ1-4,TRBV12-3/TRBV12-4,-,TGTGCCAGCAGTCGGACAGAGACTGCAACTAATGAAAAACTGTTTTTT,CASSRTETATNEKLFF
once,TRBJ2-7,TRBV9,TRBD2,TGTGCCAGCAGCTCTAGGGAGGGCCCCTACAATGAGCAGTACTTC,CASSSREGPYNEQYF
-,TRBJ1-5,TRBV3-1,TRBD1,TGTGCCAGCAGCGATGCAGGGGGCACTAGCAATCAGCCCCAGCATTTT,CASSDAGGTSNQPQHF
few,TRBJ2-5,TRBV4-1,-,TGCGCCAGCAGTCTCACGGCGACAGCCCAAGAGACCCAGTACTTC,CASSLTATAQETQYF
-,TRBJ2-1,TRBV5-1,-,TGCGCCAGCAGCTTAATAGACTCGTACAATGAGCAGTTCTTC,CASSLIDSYNEQFF
-,TRBJ2-5,TRBV12-3/TRBV12-4,-,TGTGCCAGCAGTGTCAGGGAGTCGGAGACCCAGTACTTC,CASSVRESETQYF
few,TRBJ2-7,TRBV3-1,TRBD2,TGTGCCAGCAGTCATACTAGCGGGCGTTCCTACGAGCAGTACTTC,CASSHTSGRSYEQYF
-,TRBJ2-7,TRBV6-6,-,TGTGCCAGCAGTTACTCTGGCAACTCCTACGAGCAGTACTTC,CASSYSGNSYEQYF
many,TRBJ2-3,TRBV7-2,TRBD2,TGTGCCAGCAGCCGTAGCGGGGGGCCAACAGATACGCAGTATTTT,CASSRSGGPTDTQYF
-,TRBJ2-3,TRBV6-5,TRBD2,TGTGCCAGCAGTTACCGGCCTAGCGGGGGGCGAAACCTCGGCACAGATACGCAGTATTTT,CASSYRPSGGRNLGTDTQYF
-,TRBJ1-5,TRBV6-4,TRBD1,TGTGCCAGCAGTGAAAGCGACAGGGCCACTCAGCATTTT,CASSESDRATQHF
few,TRBJ2-5,TRBV14,-,TGTGCCAGCAGCCAAGAGAACCAACAGAAGCAGTACTTC,CASSQENQQKQYF
few,TRBJ2-1,TRBV18,TRBD1,TGTGCCAGCTCCCCAGGACAGGGGTTGCTTCAGCAGTTCTTC,CASSPGQGLLQQFF